The 24 T cell receptor beta chains below all came from one sample that was sequenced in a study of cytomegalovirus exposure and HLA in healthy donors. Use of 60 Vbeta and 13 Jbeta primers characterized the PCR. The method was immunoSEQ multiplex PCR; TCRdb's version includes in-frame clones alone and lacks a portion of them. The table shows over 150,000 clones, with roughly 78% occurring only once. The material sequenced was PBMCs. These receptors were obtained from a woman in her forties or fifties in good health and CMV-seropositive.

This clone appeared once. This chain uses TRBV7-8 with TRBJ1-1; D possibly corresponds to TRBD1 (5 bases). Germline CDR1 reads SGHVS; CDR2 reads FQNEAQ. This CDR3 is built from 15 residues. With 4 bases removed from V and 0 bases from J, the gap between germline ends came to 12 bases. In DNA, the CDR3 is TGTGCCAGCAGCTCAGGGCCAGCTGTGAACACTGAAGCTTTCTTT. This translates into CASSSGPAVNTEAFF.

The chain has TRBV6-4 and TRBJ2-3; D call uncertain. From germline, CDR1 is MRHNA and CDR2 SNTAGT. V lost 4 bases to trimming and J lost 8 bases, with 13 bases between them. The CDR3 contains 13 residues. This CDR3 is CASSGSDAGTQYF. DNA for the CDR3: TGTGCCAGCAGTGGGTCAGACGCAGGTACGCAGTATTTT.

The V gene is TRBV5-4, the J gene TRBJ1-2, with a possible D match to TRBD1 (5 bases). This CDR3 contains 13 residues. Trimming stripped 5 bases from V and 6 bases from J, with 14 bases between. Per the germline V gene, CDR1 is SGHNT and CDR2 is YYREEE (reference sequence). The CDR3 nucleotides are TGTGCCAGCAGTGCGATCGGACAAGATGGCTACACCTTC. The encoded protein is CASSAIGQDGYTF.

The chain employs TRBV5-1 and TRBJ1-2; 12 bases match TRBD1. The CDR3 has 15 residues. V gave up 3 bases and J gave up 6 bases; unmatched junction bases: 6. Germline V lookup: CDR1 SGHRS, CDR2 YFSETQ. CDR3 in amino acids: CASSSRDRGQDGYTF. The CDR3 DNA is TGCGCCAGCAGCTCCCGGGACAGGGGGCAAGATGGCTACACCTTC.

The chain couples TRBV30 to TRBJ1-1, with D tentatively TRBD1 (5 bases). This CDR3 spans 14 amino acids. The V end was cut by 3 bases, the J end by 4 bases, with 15 bases between. Looked up from germline, CDR1 is GTSNPN and CDR2 is SVGIG (reference sequence). CDR3 coding DNA: TGTGCCTGGAGGTGGCAGGGAAGGAGCACTGAAGCTTTCTTT. Amino acid sequence: CAWRWQGRSTEAFF. Supplemented by reference TRBV30 and TRBJ1-1, the full variable domain reads SQTIHQWPATLVQPVGSPLSLECTVEGTSNPNLYWYRQAAGRGLQLLFYSVGIGQISSEVPQNLSASRPQDRQFILSSKKLLLSDSGFYLCAWRWQGRSTEAFFGQGTRLTVV.

A few counts support this clone. This chain joins TRBV5-6 and TRBJ1-5; D might be TRBD1 (5 bases). With 3 bases removed from V and 1 base from J, the gap between germline ends came to 17 bases. Germline assignment: CDR1 SGHDT and CDR2 YYEEEE. This CDR3 is 17 amino acids long. DNA for the CDR3: TGTGCCAGCAGCTCGGGTCATGGGGGGACGAGCAATCAGCCCCAGCATTTT. Translating it yields CASSSGHGGTSNQPQHF.

About this clone: Germline and junction disagree at one end, which may indicate a read error. This same CDR3 is encoded by further DNA sequences in the sample. The chain carries TRBV4-1 and TRBJ1-4; 10 nucleotides agree with TRBD1. Germline lookup yields CDR1 MGHRA and CDR2 YSYEKL. The CDR3 is 19 residues long. The CDR3 region is CASSHSPGQGPATNEKLFF. Written as DNA, the CDR3 is TGCGCCAGTAGCCATTCACCGGGACAGGGGCCAGCAACTAATGAAAAACTGTTTTTT.

This clone was recorded once. The rearrangement links TRBV15 to TRBJ2-1, with D maybe TRBD1 (6 bases). Germline lookup yields CDR1 LNHNV and CDR2 YYDKDF (reference sequence). Deletions cut 4 bases from V and 3 bases from J, with 16 bases between. CDR3 size: 16 residues. CDR3 coding DNA: TGTGCCACCAGCACTACAAATCAGGGGAACTACAATGAGCAGTTCTTC. Protein product: CATSTTNQGNYNEQFF.

This sequence joins TRBV7-9 and TRBJ1-6; 9 bases fit TRBD1. Germline CDR1 is SEHNR and CDR2 is FQNEAQ (reference sequence). The CDR3 is 15 residues long. Unmatched junction bases numbered 9, after V lost 5 bases and J lost 10 bases. The CDR3 nucleotides read TGTGCCAGCAGCGAGGGACAGGGAATAAGGTCACCCCTCCACTTT. It encodes CASSEGQGIRSPLHF.

This clone turned up a few times. The chain joins TRBV9 to TRBJ1-1; D perhaps matches TRBD1 (6 bases). There are 13 residues in the CDR3. CDR1 is SGDLS and CDR2 is YYNGEE in the germline V gene. Trimming shortened V by 0 bases and J by 6 bases, and 9 bases separated the two germline ends. The CDR3 DNA follows: TGTGCCAGCAGCGTAGTTGAGGGGGCTGAAGCTTTCTTT. Residues: CASSVVEGAEAFF.

CDR3 residues: CASSLGGASYEQYF. CDR3 sequence (DNA): TGTGCCAGCAGCTTAGGCGGGGCATCCTACGAGCAGTACTTC. The chain couples TRBV5-6 to TRBJ2-7; a weak D match, TRBD2 (6 bases). V shed 2 bases and J shed 1 base, with 10 bases lying between them. The CDR3 extends over 14 amino acids. Germline V gene sequence: CDR1 SGHDT, CDR2 YYEEEE. Supplemented by reference TRBV5-6 and TRBJ2-7, the full variable domain reads DAGVTQSPTHLIKTRGQQVTLRCSPKSGHDTVSWYQQALGQGPQFIFQYYEEEERQRGNFPDRFSGHQFPNYSSELNVNALLLGDSALYLCASSLGGASYEQYFGPGTRLTVT.

The V gene is TRBV6-6, the J gene TRBJ1-5; D is possibly TRBD1 (5 bases). CDR3 size: 13 residues. Germline loops: CDR1 MNHNY, CDR2 SVGAGI (reference sequence). Trimming shortened V by 2 bases and J by 7 bases, and 9 bases separated the two germline ends. CDR3 region: CASSYDSQQPQHF. CDR3 DNA: TGTGCCAGCAGTTACGACAGCCAACAGCCCCAGCATTTT.

V usage is TRBV30 and J usage is TRBJ2-1; possible D gene TRBD2, 6 bases. The germline V and J ends were trimmed by 3 bases and 7 bases, with 13 bases remaining between them. This CDR3 comprises 13 residues. Germline lookup yields CDR1 GTSNPN and CDR2 SVGIG (reference sequence). CDR3 DNA: TGTGCCTGGAGCCGGGGGATGAGGAATGAGCAGTTCTTC. Protein: CAWSRGMRNEQFF.

This clone is a singleton in its sample. The CDR3 loop is CSVQGGETQYF. CDR3 DNA sequence: TGCAGCGTACAGGGGGGAGAGACCCAGTACTTC. This chain joins TRBV29-1 and TRBJ2-5; 8 bases are a match to TRBD1. This CDR3 comprises 11 residues. V trimming: 6 bases; J trimming: 4 bases; junction bases outside the gene matches: 1. In germline, CDR1 is SQVTM, CDR2 ANQGSEA. Complete variable domain (other parts from reference TRBV29-1 and TRBJ2-5): SAVISQKPSRDICQRGTSLTIQCQVDSQVTMMFWYRQQPGQSLTLIATANQGSEATYESGFVIDKFPISRPNLTFSTLTVSNMSPEDSSIYLCSVQGGETQYFGPGTRLLVL.

The chain employs TRBV6-5 and TRBJ1-6, with D possibly being TRBD1 (6 bases). The V end lost 7 bases, the J end lost 4 bases, and 14 bases lay between the germline ends. CDR3 length equals 15 residues. Looked up from germline, CDR1 is MNHEY and CDR2 is SVGAGI. Here the CDR3 reads CASTQTGPYNSPLHF. The CDR3 nucleotides are TGTGCCAGCACCCAGACAGGTCCTTATAATTCACCCCTCCACTTT.

This chain connects TRBV19 to TRBJ2-1, with TRBD1 matching over 9 bases. Looked up from germline, CDR1 is LNHDA and CDR2 is SQIVND (reference sequence). After removal of 11 bases from V and 9 bases from J, the junction contained 14 bases not matched to a gene. The length of the CDR3 is 14 residues. CDR3 residues: CAGMRWTGDCEQFF. CDR3 in DNA: TGTGCCGGGATGCGTTGGACAGGGGACTGTGAGCAGTTCTTC.

CDR3: CASSFGTANYGYTF. CDR3 DNA: TGTGCCAGCAGCTTTGGGACAGCTAACTATGGCTACACCTTC. The chain joins TRBV11-2 to TRBJ1-2; 7 positions match TRBD1. This CDR3 has 14 residues. Looked up from germline, CDR1 is SGHAT and CDR2 is FQNNGV. The ends lost 3 bases at V and 0 bases at J; junction bases unmatched: 1.

J is TRBJ2-7 and V is TRBV4-2, with D possibly being TRBD2 (7 bases). Trimming took 3 bases from V and 0 from J, leaving 18 bases between them. The CDR3 loop spans 17 amino acids. Germline values: CDR1 LGHNA, CDR2 YNFKEQ. The CDR3 DNA follows: TGTGCCAGCAGCCAGGTTTGGGAGGGGGGCCCCTCCTACGAGCAGTACTTC. Amino acid sequence: CASSQVWEGGPSYEQYF.

The rearrangement links TRBV19 to TRBJ1-2; TRBD1 aligns across 8 bases. This CDR3 spans 11 amino acids. Per the germline V gene, CDR1 is LNHDA and CDR2 is SQIVND (reference sequence). The V and J ends lost 7 bases and 10 bases, in that order; junction bases with no gene match: 5. For the CDR3, the DNA is TGTGCCAGTACGGGACAGGTCGCCTACACCTTC. It encodes CASTGQVAYTF.

The rearrangement uses TRBV18 and TRBJ2-7; unclear D gene. V was trimmed by 3 bases and J by 3 bases, leaving 9 bases between them. CDR1 and CDR2 (germline): KGHSH, LQKENI. This CDR3 spans 13 amino acids. In DNA, the CDR3 is TGTGCCAGCTCACCTCTGGGCAGCTACGAGCAGTACTTC. Protein: CASSPLGSYEQYF. Full variable domain (missing parts from reference TRBV18 and TRBJ2-7): NAGVMQNPRHLVRRRGQEARLRCSPMKGHSHVYWYRQLPEEGLKFMVYLQKENIIDESGMPKERFSAEFPKEGPSILRIQQVVRGDSAAYFCASSPLGSYEQYFGPGTRLTVT.

The gene calls are TRBV5-1 and TRBJ1-2; 8 nucleotides match TRBD1. The length of the CDR3 is 14 residues. Per the germline V gene, CDR1 is SGHRS and CDR2 is YFSETQ. V lost 4 bases and J lost 4; bases outside the gene matches: 6. The CDR3 spells CASSPEGQGYGYTF. CDR3 DNA: TGCGCCAGCAGCCCAGAAGGACAGGGCTATGGCTACACCTTC.

The V gene is TRBV29-1, the J gene TRBJ2-7, with D hard to call. The germline V gene encodes CDR1 SQVTM and CDR2 ANQGSEA. The V gene lost 5 bases and the J gene lost 3 bases, with 8 bases spanning the gap. This CDR3 is 11 amino acids long. CDR3 sequence (DNA): TGCAGCGTTACTGTTAACTACGAGCAGTACTTC. Translating it yields CSVTVNYEQYF.

This chain joins TRBV4-1 and TRBJ2-2, with D unclear. Germline V gene data show CDR1 as MGHRA and CDR2 as YSYEKL. This CDR3 has 18 residues. Trimming cost V 3 bases and J 1 base, with 18 bases left between them. DNA of the CDR3: TGCGCCAGCAGCCACAAATGGGCCGCTGTAGTGAACACCGGGGAGCTGTTTTTT. It is translated as CASSHKWAAVVNTGELFF.

This clone was seen more than once but under ten times. One junction end disagrees with the germline gene, perhaps due to a read error. The gene calls are TRBV5-4 and TRBJ2-7, with a weak D call TRBD2 (6 bases). Germline V lookup: CDR1 SGHNT, CDR2 YYREEE (reference sequence). The length of the CDR3 is 14 residues. The CDR3 bases are TGTGCCAGCAGCCCAGGACTAAGGTCCTTCGAGCAGTACTTC. It is translated as CASSPGLRSFEQYF.